This TCR beta chain was found in a study of lymphopenia after photon versus proton radiotherapy. Study-wide results and limits: Authors raise, but do not show, better survival with proton therapy. Relative stability marked proton patients; photon patients lost diversity and naive cells.

Libraries were prepared by immunoSEQ multiplex PCR; TCRdb keeps only in-frame clonotypes and omits some of them. Here the sample spans 150,000 to 200,000 clones, approximately 86% being singletons. Concerning this clone itself: The antigen is undetermined.

Trimming stripped 4 bases from V and 15 bases from J, with 14 bases between. This CDR3 has 11 amino acids. CDR1 and CDR2 from the germline V gene are SGHRS and YFSETQ. The sample here was peripheral blood, taken from a patient treated with photon-based radiotherapy. V usage is TRBV5-1 and J usage is TRBJ2-1, with D uncertain. This receptor was taken from a man in his fifties with gastric cancer. The CDR3 loop reads CASSNGPKWFF. CDR3 coding DNA: TGCGCCAGCAGCAACGGACCCAAATGGTTCTTC. Together with reference TRBV5-1 and TRBJ2-1, the CDR3 gives the full variable domain: KAGVTQTPRYLIKTRGQQVTLSCSPISGHRSVSWYQQTPGQGLQFLFEYFSETQRNKGNFPGRFSGRQFSNSRSEMNVSTLELGDSALYLCASSNGPKWFFGPGTRLTVL.